This T cell receptor (beta chain) was found in a study of T cells after yellow fever vaccination. This CDR3 comprises 14 residues. Trimming cost V 2 bases and J 3 bases, with 8 bases left between them. Germline V gives CDR1 SGHTA, CDR2 FQGNSA. This clonotype has a handful of counts. MiXCR, run by TCRdb on the 5' RACE reads, gives a single entry per CDR3 protein. The table includes a few hundred thousand distinct CDR3 sequences, 17% detected once. Sequences were derived from PBMCs, sampled about 5 days after the first yellow fever vaccination. This TCR derives from a man aged 18 to 29 who received the YFV17D yellow fever vaccine. The rearrangement joins TRBV7-2 to TRBJ1-5; weak D call: TRBD1 (5 bases). For the CDR3, the DNA is TGTGCCAGCAGCTTACAGGGATACAATCAGCCCCAGCATTTT. It translates to CASSLQGYNQPQHF. Full variable domain (missing parts from reference TRBV7-2 and TRBJ1-5): GAGVSQSPSNKVTEKGKDVELRCDPISGHTALYWYRQSLGQGLEFLIYFQGNSAPDKSGLPSDRFSAERTGGSVSTLTIQRTQQEDSAVYLCASSLQGYNQPQHFGDGTRLSIL.